This T cell receptor (beta chain) was found in a study of cytomegalovirus exposure and HLA in healthy donors. This CDR3 comprises 14 residues. V trimming: 5 bases; J trimming: 8 bases; junction bases outside the gene matches: 8. The germline V gene encodes CDR1 SGHRS and CDR2 YFSETQ. PCR amplification relied on 60 Vbeta primers (plus 13 Jbeta primers). TCRdb keeps only in-frame clones here, not all; method: immunoSEQ multiplex PCR. The data contain roughly 130,000 clones, more than 75% of them singletons. As to this clone: No antigen is known for it.

Study-level results: It was only CMV serostatus that was available as immune exposure information. The likely explanation for a cluster of highly shared sequence variants was sequencing artifact.

The sequenced sample consisted of PBMCs. The sequence came from a man aged 40-49 years in good health and CMV-seronegative. The chain is built from TRBV5-1 and TRBJ2-1, with 9 positions matching TRBD1. The CDR3 loop reads CASSGGQGSDEQFF. The CDR3 DNA sequence: TGCGCCAGCAGTGGTGGACAGGGGTCCGATGAGCAGTTCTTC.